This entry lists 9 T cell receptor beta chains sequenced from one sample in a study of blood T cell repertoires in COVID-19. Assay: immunoSEQ multiplex PCR; the TCRdb copy retains only in-frame clones and omits some. The sample records around 60,000 clones, 65% to 90% being singletons. The sample taken for sequencing was peripheral blood. The source is a man between 45 and 60 years old with COVID-19, enrolled during active disease.

The chain joins TRBV5-6 to TRBJ2-7, with TRBD2 as a possible D gene (5 bases). Deletions cut 2 bases from V and 5 bases from J, with 14 bases between. The CDR3 totals 14 residues. Germline values: CDR1 SGHDT, CDR2 YYEEEE. CDR3 DNA: TGTGCCAGCAGCTTCCGGACTTTCAACAACGAGCAGTACTTC. It codes for CASSFRTFNNEQYF.

This rearrangement joins TRBV27 to TRBJ2-5, with 9 bases aligning to TRBD1. Germline trimming cut 5 bases from V and 5 bases from J; bases unmatched to any gene: 9. The CDR3 is 15 residues long. CDR1 MNHEY and CDR2 SMNVEV come from the germline V gene (reference sequence). As DNA, the CDR3 is TGTGCCAGCAGTCCGACCGGGACAGGGACCGAGACCCAGTACTTC. Its translation: CASSPTGTGTETQYF.

The V and J genes are TRBV5-4 and TRBJ2-3, with 7 bases aligning to TRBD1. V was clipped by 5 bases and J by 7 bases; unmatched bases: 19. The CDR3 runs 17 residues. Germline assignment: CDR1 SGHNT and CDR2 YYREEE (reference sequence). CDR3 amino acids: CASSQQRDLTGRNTQYF. CDR3 coding DNA: TGTGCCAGCAGTCAACAGCGAGACCTGACAGGGAGAAATACGCAGTATTTT.

The genes are TRBV5-6 and TRBJ2-7; TRBD2 agrees at 11 bases. Trimming took 4 bases from V and 5 from J; bases not matched to a gene: 2. The CDR3 sequence is 13 residues long. Germline V CDR1 and CDR2: SGHDT, YYEEEE. The CDR3 DNA sequence: TGTGCCAGCAGCAGACTAGCGGGAAACGAGCAGTACTTC. Residues: CASSRLAGNEQYF.

This clone was recorded only once. The chain carries TRBV24-1 and TRBJ1-5; 8 positions match TRBD1. Trimming removed 0 bases from V and 5 bases from J; junction bases left unmatched: 8. Germline-derived CDR1 and CDR2 are KGHDR and SFDVKD. CDR3 length: 17 amino acids. CDR3 protein: CATSDLPNDRGDQPQHF. The CDR3 DNA is TGTGCCACCAGTGATTTGCCGAATGACAGGGGAGATCAGCCCCAGCATTTT.

The V call is TRBV21-1, the J call TRBJ2-3; the table's D call TRBD2 went unverified against the DNA. TRBV21-1 has pseudogene status. The CDR3 extends over 12 amino acids. CDR3 coding DNA: TGTGCCAGCGGAGCTAGCACAGATACGCAGTATTTT. Its protein product is CASGASTDTQYF.

The chain combines TRBV6-4 with TRBJ2-3; a possible D gene is TRBD2 (6 bases). V was cut by 0 bases and J by 3 bases, with 10 bases left in between. The germline V gene encodes CDR1 MRHNA and CDR2 SNTAGT. This CDR3 comprises 15 residues. The CDR3 loop reads CASSDSGTPTDTQYF. For the CDR3, the DNA is TGTGCCAGCAGTGACTCAGGGACTCCGACAGATACGCAGTATTTT.

This clone occurred once. The chain combines TRBV28 with TRBJ1-5; 8 nucleotides line up with TRBD1. Germline-derived CDR1 and CDR2 are MDHEN and SYDVKM. The CDR3 runs 15 residues. The ends lost 4 bases at V and 2 bases at J; junction bases unmatched: 4. CDR3 loop: CASSYVTGGNQPQHF. CDR3 in DNA: TGTGCCAGCAGTTATGTGACAGGGGGCAATCAGCCCCAGCATTTT.

The J gene is TRBJ2-7, the V gene TRBV27; 12 bases match TRBD2. CDR1 is MNHEY and CDR2 is SMNVEV in the germline V gene (reference sequence). The CDR3 sequence is 18 residues long. Germline trimming cut 4 bases from V and 6 bases from J; bases unmatched to any gene: 16. CDR3 nucleotides: TGTGCCAGCAGTTCCCGGACTAGCGGGAAGGGTCCAGGCTCCGAGCAGTACTTC. Protein: CASSSRTSGKGPGSEQYF.